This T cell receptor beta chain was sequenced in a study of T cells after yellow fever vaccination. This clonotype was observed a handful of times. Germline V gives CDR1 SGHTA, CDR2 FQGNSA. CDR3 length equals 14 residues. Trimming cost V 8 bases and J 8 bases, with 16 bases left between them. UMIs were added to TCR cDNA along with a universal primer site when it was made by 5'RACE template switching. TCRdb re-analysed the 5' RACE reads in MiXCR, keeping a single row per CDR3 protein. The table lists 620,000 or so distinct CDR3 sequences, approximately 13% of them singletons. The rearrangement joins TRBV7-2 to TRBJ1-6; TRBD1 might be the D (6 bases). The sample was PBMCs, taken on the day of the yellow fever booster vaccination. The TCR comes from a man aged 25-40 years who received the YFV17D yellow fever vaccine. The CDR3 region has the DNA TGTGCCAGCGATGTCCCAGGGGAGCATTCACCCCTCCACTTT. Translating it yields CASDVPGEHSPLHF.